A single sample gave rise to the 14 T cell receptor beta chains below, sequenced in a study of control samples from healthy donors and cancer patients (TCRdb year 2020). The receptor library was made with the immunoSEQ multiplex PCR assay. This immuneACCESS table, as held by TCRdb, lists in-frame sequences with V and J called but not all clones. Of the missing ones, under half trace to an unresolved V gene in checked studies; the others have no known cause. In all, the sample holds about 170,000 clones, and 80% to 90% of those were seen once. The ten largest make up about 12% of the sample. The material sequenced was blood. The receptors here all came from a man younger than 45 in good health.

The chain carries TRBV28 and TRBJ1-5, with a weak D call TRBD1 (5 bases). Between the trimmed V and J ends, which lost 6 bases and 0 bases, there was a span of 24 bases. CDR3 size: 19 residues. Per the germline V gene, CDR1 is MDHEN and CDR2 is SYDVKM. CDR3 sequence (DNA): TGTGCCAGCAGCCCATTAGGCGGGACCCCAACCTATAGCAATCAGCCCCAGCATTTT. It translates to CASSPLGGTPTYSNQPQHF.

This chain uses TRBV29-1 with TRBJ1-1; D perhaps matches TRBD1 (6 bases). The germline CDR1 and CDR2 sequences are SQVTM and ANQGSEA. V lost 6 bases and J 5 bases, leaving 16 bases between the germline ends. The CDR3 is made up of 13 amino acids. DNA for the CDR3: TGCAGCGTGGGAGGGGGGGGTTGGACTGAAGCTTTCTTT. Its protein product is CSVGGGGWTEAFF.

In this sample, this clone turned up once. The V gene is TRBV5-1, the J gene TRBJ2-3; D gene ambiguous. CDR1 and CDR2 (germline): SGHRS, YFSETQ. V lost 4 bases, J lost 4 bases, and 10 bases lay in between. This CDR3 region has 13 residues. CDR3 DNA sequence: TGCGCCAGCAGCCCCGACGCCGCAGATACGCAGTATTTT. Translating it yields CASSPDAADTQYF.

The chain uses TRBV9 and TRBJ2-7, with 8 positions matching TRBD2. V lost 4 bases and J lost 6; bases outside the gene matches: 15. This CDR3 has 16 amino acids. From germline, CDR1 is SGDLS and CDR2 YYNGEE. The CDR3 nucleotides are TGTGCCAGCAGCCCGGGGGGAGGGACTAGAGCATCCGAGCAGTACTTC. Encoded protein: CASSPGGGTRASEQYF.

This sequence joins TRBV7-9 and TRBJ1-2; D remains unclear. This CDR3 is 12 amino acids long. With 3 bases removed from V and 4 bases from J, the gap between germline ends came to 6 bases. Germline V CDR1 and CDR2: SEHNR, FQNEAQ (reference sequence). The CDR3 region is CASSFPRYGYTF. The CDR3, as DNA: TGTGCCAGCAGCTTCCCTCGCTATGGCTACACCTTC.

The chain employs TRBV15 and TRBJ1-5; D is perhaps TRBD1 (6 bases). The V end lost 11 bases, the J end lost 5 bases, and 19 bases lay between the germline ends. Germline V CDR1 and CDR2: LNHNV, YYDKDF (reference sequence). There are 14 residues in the CDR3. The CDR3 sequence: CASSQGFSDQPQHF. The CDR3, as DNA: TGTGCCTCTTCTCAGGGGTTTAGTGATCAGCCCCAGCATTTT.

The rearrangement links TRBV7-8 to TRBJ1-1; perhaps TRBD1 as D (5 bases). This CDR3 comprises 15 residues. The germline V and J ends were trimmed by 8 bases and 5 bases, with 21 bases remaining between them. Per germline, CDR1 SGHVS and CDR2 FQNEAQ. The CDR3 is CASGSQPGDLTEAFF. The CDR3 nucleotides are TGTGCCAGCGGATCACAACCGGGGGATTTGACTGAAGCTTTCTTT.

V is TRBV28 and J is TRBJ2-3, with D possibly being TRBD2 (6 bases). Germline V CDR1 and CDR2: MDHEN, SYDVKM. The CDR3 consists of 13 residues. V lost 3 bases and J 6 bases, leaving 10 bases between the germline ends. This CDR3 reads CASSFGGPDTQYF. The CDR3 DNA follows: TGTGCCAGCAGTTTCGGAGGGCCGGATACGCAGTATTTT.

The chain employs TRBV6-5 and TRBJ2-5, with D hard to call. V was clipped by 6 bases and J by 5 bases, with 13 bases between them. Germline assignment: CDR1 MNHEY and CDR2 SVGAGI. The CDR3 sequence is 13 residues long. The CDR3 protein is CASSREPRETQYF. The CDR3 bases are TGTGCCAGCAGCCGCGAACCTCGGGAGACCCAGTACTTC.

The chain uses TRBV9 and TRBJ2-6; D not resolved. This CDR3 is 16 amino acids long. Germline values: CDR1 SGDLS, CDR2 YYNGEE. V lost 4 bases, J lost 0 bases, and 11 bases lay in between. The CDR3 DNA sequence: TGTGCCAGCAGCCCCCGACATGACTCTGGGGCCAACGTCCTGACTTTC. Translating gives CASSPRHDSGANVLTF. The variable domain in full, completed from reference TRBV9 and TRBJ2-6, reads DSGVTQTPKHLITATGQRVTLRCSPRSGDLSVYWYQQSLDQGLQFLIQYYNGEERAKGNILERFSAQQFPDLHSELNLSSLELGDSALYFCASSPRHDSGANVLTFGAGSRLTVL.

This clone was counted once. The chain couples TRBV2 to TRBJ1-3; no clear D gene. With 7 bases removed from V and 5 bases from J, the gap between germline ends came to 6 bases. Germline CDR1 and CDR2: SNHLY and FYNNEI. CDR3 length: 11 amino acids. The CDR3 nucleotides are TGTGCCAGCAAGGGTAGAAACACCATATATTTT. The encoded protein is CASKGRNTIYF.

This chain links TRBV18 with TRBJ2-3; D gene ambiguous. The CDR3 is 13 amino acids. Germline V CDR1 and CDR2: KGHSH, LQKENI. Trimming pared 2 bases from V and 6 bases from J, leaving 9 bases between. In DNA, the CDR3 is TGTGCCAGCTCACCATCAAGTTCCGATACGCAGTATTTT. Translating it yields CASSPSSSDTQYF.

V is TRBV29-1 and J is TRBJ1-3; possibly TRBD1 for D (5 bases). Trimming removed 6 bases from V and 1 base from J, with 13 bases in between. There are 14 residues in the CDR3. CDR1 SQVTM and CDR2 ANQGSEA come from the germline V gene. The CDR3, as DNA: TGCAGCGTCGGGACTATGGGATCTGGAAACACCATATATTTT. This encodes CSVGTMGSGNTIYF.

The CDR3 DNA is TGTGCCAGCAGCAGTTTGGGAGCGGGAGGATCCTACGAGCAGTACTTC. Residues: CASSSLGAGGSYEQYF. The chain recombines TRBV11-2 with TRBJ2-7, with 9 bases aligning to TRBD2. The junction had 9 bases not matched to a gene; V was cut back by 5 bases and J by 1 base. The CDR3 loop spans 16 amino acids. CDR1 is SGHAT and CDR2 is FQNNGV in the germline V gene.